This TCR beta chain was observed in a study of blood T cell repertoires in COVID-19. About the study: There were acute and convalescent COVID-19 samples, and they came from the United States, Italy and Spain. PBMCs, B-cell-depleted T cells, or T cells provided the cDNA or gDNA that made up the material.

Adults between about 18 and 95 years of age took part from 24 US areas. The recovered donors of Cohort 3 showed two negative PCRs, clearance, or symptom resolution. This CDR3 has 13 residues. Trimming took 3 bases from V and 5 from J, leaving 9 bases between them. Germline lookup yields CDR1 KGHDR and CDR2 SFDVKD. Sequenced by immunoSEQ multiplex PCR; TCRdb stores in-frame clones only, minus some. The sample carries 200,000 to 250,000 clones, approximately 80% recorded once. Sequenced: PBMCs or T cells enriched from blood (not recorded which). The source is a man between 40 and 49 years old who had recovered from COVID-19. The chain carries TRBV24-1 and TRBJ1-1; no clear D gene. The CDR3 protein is CATSDSRRTEAFF. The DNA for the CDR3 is TGTGCCACCAGTGATAGTCGGAGAACTGAAGCTTTCTTT.